One and the same sample provided the 7 T cell receptor beta chains below, sequenced in a study of blood T cell repertoires in COVID-19 (TCRdb year 2020). Libraries were prepared through the immunoSEQ multiplex PCR assay. TCRdb retrieved this table from immuneACCESS and kept in-frame rearrangements only. Not all clones are present; in checked studies, unresolved V genes account for under half, and no reason is known for the remainder. This sample holds hundreds of thousands of clones; around 90% were observed only once. The ten top clones hold more than 6% of the sample. The sequencing sample was made of peripheral blood. These receptors all stem from a man aged 55 to 70 who had recovered from COVID-19.

The chain recombines TRBV6-5 with TRBJ1-2; 10 bases are a match to TRBD1. The CDR3 is 16 residues long. From germline, CDR1 is MNHEY and CDR2 SVGAGI. The V and J ends lost 4 bases and 4 bases, in that order; junction bases with no gene match: 9. The DNA for the CDR3 is TGTGCCAGCAGTTCCACAGACAGGGGGCATCGCTATGGCTACACCTTC. Amino acids: CASSSTDRGHRYGYTF.

This clone appeared once. J is TRBJ2-4 and V is TRBV6-5, with a tentative D call TRBD1 (5 bases). The CDR3 totals 15 residues. CDR1 is MNHEY and CDR2 is SVGAGI in the germline V gene. Deletions cut 8 bases from V and 0 bases from J, with 14 bases between. CDR3 DNA: TGTGCCAGCGGAGACAGCGCCTTAGCCAAAAACATTCAGTACTTC. It translates to CASGDSALAKNIQYF.

J is TRBJ2-2 and V is TRBV5-6; 9 positions match TRBD1. The length of the CDR3 is 16 residues. The ends lost 5 bases at V and 0 bases at J; junction bases unmatched: 5. The V gene's germline CDR1 is SGHDT and CDR2 YYEEEE. The CDR3 nucleotides read TGTGCCAGCAGGTACAGGGGGCGCGCGAACACCGGGGAGCTGTTTTTT. Its translation is CASRYRGRANTGELFF. The full variable domain, completed using reference TRBV5-6 and TRBJ2-2, is DAGVTQSPTHLIKTRGQQVTLRCSPKSGHDTVSWYQQALGQGPQFIFQYYEEEERQRGNFPDRFSGHQFPNYSSELNVNALLLGDSALYLCASRYRGRANTGELFFGEGSRLTVL.

A remark on this clone: One junction end disagrees with the germline gene, perhaps due to a read error. V is TRBV6-1 and J is TRBJ2-7, with 7 nucleotides matching TRBD1. Germline V CDR1 and CDR2: MNHNS, SASEGT. The length of the CDR3 is 14 residues. In DNA, the CDR3 is TGTGCCAGCAGCGAAGAGACAGGGCGCTACGAGCAGTACTTC. It specifies CASSEETGRYEQYF.

The chain couples TRBV29-1 to TRBJ2-7, with 8 nucleotides matching TRBD2. The CDR3 extends over 14 amino acids. The V and J ends lost 5 bases and 2 bases, in that order; junction bases with no gene match: 8. Germline assignment: CDR1 SQVTM and CDR2 ANQGSEA. CDR3 nucleotide sequence: TGCAGCGTTACGGACCCGGGACTAGCCTACGAGCAGTACTTC. Protein product: CSVTDPGLAYEQYF.

In its sample, this clone was seen once. This chain uses TRBV15 with TRBJ1-4, with 7 bases identical to TRBD1. V shed 5 bases, J shed 8 bases, and the junction held 8 bases outside the gene matches. Germline lookup yields CDR1 LNHNV and CDR2 YYDKDF (reference sequence). This CDR3 is built from 14 residues. CDR3 DNA sequence: TGTGCCACCAGCGCCGGGACAGCTGGGGAAAAACTGTTTTTT. Encoded protein: CATSAGTAGEKLFF.

DNA of the CDR3: TGTGCCAGTAGCCCGACAGGGCTCCAAGAGACCCAGTACTTC. This encodes CASSPTGLQETQYF. The chain links TRBV19 to TRBJ2-5; 7 bases are a match to TRBD1. Germline V gene data show CDR1 as LNHDA and CDR2 as SQIVND (reference sequence). The J segment lost 1 base and the V segment lost 6 bases, leaving 5 bases of the junction unmatched. The CDR3 is 14 amino acids.